Reported below is one T cell receptor (beta chain). The sample is drawn from a study of blood T cell repertoires in COVID-19. Overall study context: The samples span acute and convalescent COVID-19 from the United States, Italy and Spain.

Original data processing: Estimated nucleated cell counts came from reference gene primer amplification. TCRdb's copy holds only in-frame clones and misses some; the assay was immunoSEQ multiplex PCR. V and J calls and clone size are as listed in that table; D and trimming were resolved from the DNA. Of approximately 450,000 clones listed, approximately 90% are singletons. Trimming shortened V by 7 bases and J by 4 bases, and 10 bases separated the two germline ends. The CDR3 is made up of 12 amino acids. Germline values: CDR1 SNHLY, CDR2 FYNNEI. The V and J genes are TRBV2 and TRBJ2-5, with D possibly TRBD2 on 5 matching bases. This TCR came from a woman in her 30s with acute or convalescent COVID-19. The sample consisted of peripheral blood. CDR3 region: CASTTRRETQYF. The DNA of the CDR3 is TGTGCCAGCACCACTAGGAGAGAGACCCAGTACTTC. The full variable domain, rest sourced from reference TRBV2 and TRBJ2-5, is EPEVTQTPSHQVTQMGQEVILRCVPISNHLYFYWYRQILGQKVEFLVSFYNNEISEKSEIFDDQFSVERPDGSNFTLKIRSTKLEDSAMYFCASTTRRETQYFGPGTRLLVL.